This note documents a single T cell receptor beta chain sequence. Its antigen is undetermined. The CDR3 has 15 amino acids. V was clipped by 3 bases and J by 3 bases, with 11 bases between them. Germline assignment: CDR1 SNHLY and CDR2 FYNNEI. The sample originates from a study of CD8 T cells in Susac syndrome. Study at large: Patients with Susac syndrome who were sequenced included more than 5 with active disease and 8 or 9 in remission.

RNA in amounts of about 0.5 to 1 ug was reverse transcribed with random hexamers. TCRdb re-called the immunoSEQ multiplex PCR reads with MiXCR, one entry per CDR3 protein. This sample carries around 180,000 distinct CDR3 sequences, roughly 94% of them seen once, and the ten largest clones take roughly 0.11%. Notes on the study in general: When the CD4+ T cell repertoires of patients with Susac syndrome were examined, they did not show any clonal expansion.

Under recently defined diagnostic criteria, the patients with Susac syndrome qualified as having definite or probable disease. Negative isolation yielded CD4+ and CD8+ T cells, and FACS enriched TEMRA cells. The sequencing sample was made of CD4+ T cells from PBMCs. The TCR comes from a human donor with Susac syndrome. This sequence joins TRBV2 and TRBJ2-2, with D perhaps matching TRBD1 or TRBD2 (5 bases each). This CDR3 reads CASSDERGDTGELFF. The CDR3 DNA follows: TGTGCCAGCAGTGACGAAAGGGGAGACACCGGGGAGCTGTTTTTT.